This T cell receptor beta chain comes out of a study of blood T cell repertoires in COVID-19. Study-wide context: Italy, Spain and the United States were the sources of the convalescent and acute COVID-19 samples.

Germline V gene lookup returns CDR1 LGHDT and CDR2 YNNKEL (reference sequence). Trimming took 0 bases from V and 5 from J, leaving 4 bases between them. This CDR3 is 12 amino acids long. Produced via immunoSEQ multiplex PCR; TCRdb's table is partial and in-frame only. The profile covers some 170,000 clones, with roughly 80% appearing a single time and about 8.4% taken by the ten largest. Material: peripheral blood. V gene TRBV3-1 (or the pseudogene TRBV3-2) combines with J gene TRBJ2-5; D is unresolved. This sequence was found in an older woman with acute or convalescent COVID-19. The CDR3 nucleotides are TGTGCCAGCAGCCAAGAGACTGAGACCCAGTACTTC. It encodes CASSQETETQYF.